The 27 T cell receptor beta chains below come from one sample, sequenced in a study of metastatic and nonmetastatic thyroid tumors. Patients had received no treatment of any kind before thyroid surgery. TCRdb re-called the PCR reads with MiXCR. The table lists approximately 15,000 clones, roughly a fifth of them singletons. Sequencing was done on a sample of adjacent normal tissue. These receptor sequences come from a female donor with papillary thyroid cancer or a benign thyroid nodule (not recorded which). Some clones in this sample may be carry-over from other donors' samples.

Points on this clone: A single base separates this from a much larger clone, so it may be a read error. The chain links TRBV19 to TRBJ2-3; 9 bases are a match to TRBD2. From germline, CDR1 is LNHDA and CDR2 SQIVND (reference sequence). The CDR3 totals 16 residues. Germline trimming cut 3 bases from V and 7 bases from J; bases unmatched to any gene: 11. The CDR3 protein is CASSILAGGPTYTQYF. The DNA for the CDR3 is TGTGCCAGTAGTATTTTGGCGGGAGGGCCAACATATACGCAGTATTTT. Drawing the rest from reference TRBV19 and TRBJ2-3, the complete variable domain is DGGITQSPKYLFRKEGQNVTLSCEQNLNHDAMYWYRQDPGQGLRLIYYSQIVNDFQKGDIAEGYSVSREKKESFPLTVTSAQKNPTAFYLCASSILAGGPTYTQYFGPGTRLTVL.

This clone was counted a few times. A read error may produce the germline difference seen at one junction end. This chain uses TRBV6-4 with TRBJ2-2; D unclear. CDR1 is MRHNA and CDR2 is SNTAGT in the germline V gene. The CDR3 is 16 amino acids. The CDR3 here is CASSYSWGANTGELFF. CDR3 nucleotide sequence: TGTGCCAGCAGTTACTCGTGGGGTGCGAACACCGGGGAGCTGTTTTTT.

Concerning this clone itself: The same CDR3 is also encoded by other DNA sequences in this sample. The rearrangement links TRBV6-2 or TRBV6-3 to TRBJ2-2, with 8 bases identical to TRBD1. The CDR3 covers 16 residues. Germline CDR1 reads MNHEY; CDR2 reads SVGEGT. The J segment lost 5 bases and the V segment lost 5 bases, leaving 10 bases of the junction unmatched. CDR3 region: CASSKAGGRRTGELFF. DNA for the CDR3: TGTGCCAGCAGTAAGGCAGGGGGCCGGAGAACCGGGGAGCTGTTTTTT.

This clone was detected only a few times. V and J are TRBV27 and TRBJ2-7, with D possibly being TRBD2 (5 bases). V lost 2 bases to trimming and J lost 2 bases, with 13 bases between them. This CDR3 has 15 amino acids. Germline loops: CDR1 MNHEY, CDR2 SMNVEV (reference sequence). The CDR3, as DNA: TGTGCCAGCAGTTTAGGGAGAATGAAGACCTACGAGCAGTACTTC. Encoded protein: CASSLGRMKTYEQYF.

The chain has TRBV20-1 and TRBJ2-7; 8 nucleotides line up with TRBD1. V was pared by 5 bases and J by 5 bases, with 11 bases of the junction left unmatched. The CDR3 length is 14 residues. Germline V lookup: CDR1 DFQATT, CDR2 SNEGSKA (reference sequence). CDR3 DNA: TGCAGTGCTCCCCCTGGACAGGGTGGACACGAGCAGTACTTC. This gives the protein CSAPPGQGGHEQYF.

In its sample, this clone was seen a few times. A read error is likely, as this CDR3 ends without the conserved phenylalanine or tryptophan. The CDR3 loop reads CASSSRVGKSPLHL. The CDR3 DNA sequence: TGTGCCAGCAGTAGCAGGGTGGGAAAGTCACCCCTCCACCTT. This chain links TRBV27 with TRBJ1-6; a possible D gene is TRBD1 (5 bases). The CDR3 is 14 residues long. Trimming took off 5 bases at V and 10 bases at J, with 15 bases between the two ends. The germline V gene has CDR1 MNHEY and CDR2 SMNVEV (reference sequence).

This clone was seen only a few times. This sequence joins TRBV4-1 and TRBJ2-4; perhaps TRBD2 as D (5 bases). CDR1 is MGHRA and CDR2 is YSYEKL in the germline V gene. The CDR3 spans 16 residues. V was cut by 2 bases and J by 3 bases, with 14 bases left in between. As DNA, the CDR3 is TGCGCCAGCAGCCAACCCGGACTTGAGGGCAAAAACATTCAGTACTTC. Its translation: CASSQPGLEGKNIQYF.

This clone was seen a handful of times. V gene TRBV19 combines with J gene TRBJ1-2; maybe TRBD1 (6 bases). The CDR3 covers 15 residues. V lost 4 bases to trimming and J lost 2 bases, with 14 bases between them. Germline CDR1 LNHDA, CDR2 SQIVND (reference sequence). The CDR3 is CASSRTQGYNYGYTF. The CDR3 DNA sequence: TGTGCCAGTAGTAGAACCCAGGGGTACAACTATGGCTACACCTTC.

This chain joins TRBV6-2 or TRBV6-3 and TRBJ2-7; D possibly corresponds to TRBD2 (5 bases). Deletions cut 5 bases from V and 5 bases from J, with 22 bases between. CDR3 size: 16 residues. The V gene's germline CDR1 is MNHEY and CDR2 SVGEGT. CDR3 sequence reads: CASSSFRTGKLNEQYF. The DNA of the CDR3 is TGTGCCAGCAGTAGCTTCCGTACGGGAAAGTTAAACGAGCAGTACTTC.

V usage is TRBV11-3 and J usage is TRBJ2-1, with 10 positions matching TRBD2. Per germline, CDR1 SGHNT and CDR2 YENEEA. The CDR3 totals 14 residues. V lost 1 base and J lost 6; bases outside the gene matches: 0. Written as DNA, the CDR3 is TGTGCCAGCAGCTTAGCTAGCGGGAGCAATGAGCAGTTCTTC. Protein product: CASSLASGSNEQFF.

This clone was seen a handful of times. CDR3 nucleotides: TGTGCCAGCAGCGTAGGGGTAATGAACACTGAAGCTTTCTTT. Its protein is CASSVGVMNTEAFF. The J gene is TRBJ1-1, the V gene TRBV9; D gene uncertain. The V and J ends lost 0 bases and 0 bases respectively, with 6 bases between them. The CDR3 totals 14 residues. The germline V gene has CDR1 SGDLS and CDR2 YYNGEE.

The J gene is TRBJ2-3, the V gene TRBV7-3; the match to TRBD2 covers 14 bases. Trimming took 4 bases from V and 4 from J; bases not matched to a gene: 1. The CDR3 sequence is 15 residues long. Germline V lookup: CDR1 SGHTA, CDR2 FQGTGA. CDR3 protein: CASSSTSGRADTQYF. The CDR3 nucleotides read TGTGCCAGCAGCTCGACTAGCGGGAGGGCAGATACGCAGTATTTT.

The chain links TRBV5-6 to TRBJ1-2; possibly TRBD1 for D (6 bases). V lost 3 bases, J lost 8 bases, and 14 bases lay in between. The CDR3 has 13 amino acids. The germline gives CDR1 SGHDT, CDR2 YYEEEE. The CDR3, as DNA: TGTGCCAGCAGCTGGGGGACATCGGGAGGCTACACCTTC. Protein product: CASSWGTSGGYTF.

V gene TRBV28 combines with J gene TRBJ2-1; D is unresolved. There are 13 residues in the CDR3. The germline V gene encodes CDR1 MDHEN and CDR2 SYDVKM. The V gene lost 6 bases and the J gene lost 4 bases, with 10 bases spanning the gap. The CDR3 region has the DNA TGTGCCAGCAGATCGGACCCTTACAATGAGCAGTTCTTC. As protein: CASRSDPYNEQFF. Full variable domain (missing parts from reference TRBV28 and TRBJ2-1): DVKVTQSSRYLVKRTGEKVFLECVQDMDHENMFWYRQDPGLGLRLIYFSYDVKMKEKGDIPEGYSVSREKKERFSLILESASTNQTSMYLCASRSDPYNEQFFGPGTRLTVL.

Points on this clone: No conserved phenylalanine or tryptophan is present at the end of the CDR3, so a read error is the likely explanation. The V call is TRBV6-2 or TRBV6-3, the J call TRBJ2-4, with a weak D call TRBD2 (6 bases). Germline-derived CDR1 and CDR2 are MNHEY and SVGEGT. Trimming removed 9 bases from V and 9 bases from J, with 21 bases in between. The CDR3 runs 14 residues. CDR3 bases: TGTGCCAGAAGCGTTTCATCGCGGGGTGGCATTCAGTACTGC. Amino acid sequence: CARSVSSRGGIQYC.

The chain links TRBV6-6 to TRBJ1-5; D unresolved. Per germline, CDR1 MNHNY and CDR2 SVGAGI (reference sequence). V was clipped by 2 bases and J by 0 bases, with 2 bases between them. This CDR3 region has 13 residues. The CDR3 loop is CASSYGSNQPQHF. DNA for the CDR3: TGTGCCAGCAGTTACGGTAGCAATCAGCCCCAGCATTTT.

This clone has only a few counts. This chain connects TRBV6-5 to TRBJ1-6; D may be TRBD1 (6 bases). The CDR3 totals 14 residues. Between the trimmed V and J ends, which lost 4 bases and 7 bases, there was a span of 11 bases. Germline assignment: CDR1 MNHEY and CDR2 SVGAGI. The CDR3 DNA sequence: TGTGCCAGCAGTTCCTCGCAGGGGAATTCACCCCTCCACTTT. Its protein product is CASSSSQGNSPLHF.

Notes on this clone: One end of the junction varies from germline; a read error may be responsible. The V call is TRBV6-1, the J call TRBJ2-5, with 10 bases that match TRBD1. Germline lookup yields CDR1 MNHNS and CDR2 SASEGT. This CDR3 is built from 17 residues. In DNA, the CDR3 is TGTGCCAGCAGTCAAGCGGTCCGGACAGGGGGAGGAGAGACCCAGTACTTC. Protein sequence: CASSQAVRTGGGETQYF.

CDR3 region: CATSRDPSYNEQFF. CDR3 nucleotide sequence: TGTGCCACCAGCAGGGACCCCAGCTACAATGAGCAGTTCTTC. J is TRBJ2-1 and V is TRBV15; no clear D gene. The V end lost 3 bases, the J end lost 3 bases, and 9 bases lay between the germline ends. Germline CDR1 and CDR2: LNHNV and YYDKDF (reference sequence). This CDR3 is built from 14 residues. Combining the CDR3 with reference TRBV15 and TRBJ2-1 gives the whole variable domain DAMVIQNPRYQVTQFGKPVTLSCSQTLNHNVMYWYQQKSSQAPKLLFHYYDKDFNNEADTPDNFQSRRPNTSFCFLDIRSPGLGDTAMYLCATSRDPSYNEQFFGPGTRLTVL.

This clone came up a few times. This chain uses TRBV28 with TRBJ2-7; no clear D. The CDR3 runs 16 residues. Germline V CDR1 and CDR2: MDHEN, SYDVKM. V lost 3 bases and J 3 bases, leaving 18 bases between the germline ends. In DNA, the CDR3 is TGTGCCAGCAGTTTTCAACTGTGGCAGTCGGACTACGAGCAGTACTTC. Translation: CASSFQLWQSDYEQYF. Full variable domain (rest looked up from reference TRBV28 and TRBJ2-7): DVKVTQSSRYLVKRTGEKVFLECVQDMDHENMFWYRQDPGLGLRLIYFSYDVKMKEKGDIPEGYSVSREKKERFSLILESASTNQTSMYLCASSFQLWQSDYEQYFGPGTRLTVT.

V and J are TRBV14 and TRBJ2-7; 9 bases are a match to TRBD1. CDR1 SGHDN and CDR2 FVKESK come from the germline V gene. Trimming at V came to 4 bases and at J to 4 bases, leaving 2 bases not matched to a gene. The CDR3 runs to 13 residues. The CDR3: CASSPGTGYEQYF. The DNA for the CDR3 is TGTGCCAGCAGCCCCGGGACAGGGTACGAGCAGTACTTC.

A remark on this clone: Compared with germline, one end of the junction differs, possibly owing to a read error. The sample holds other DNA sequences that translate to the same CDR3. The chain recombines TRBV9 with TRBJ2-3, with D possibly matching TRBD2 (6 bases). This CDR3 is 16 amino acids long. CDR1 and CDR2 from the germline V gene are SGDLS and YYNGEE. The DNA of the CDR3 is TGTGCCAGCAGCGTAATGGGCGGGGAGGTCGGAGATACACAGTATTTT. Amino acids: CASSVMGGEVGDTQYF.

This clone was seen repeatedly, ten times or more. The rearrangement joins TRBV30 to TRBJ2-4, with 8 positions matching TRBD1. V was pared by 5 bases and J by 3 bases, with 6 bases of the junction left unmatched. This CDR3 is 14 amino acids long. Looked up from germline, CDR1 is GTSNPN and CDR2 is SVGIG (reference sequence). CDR3 in DNA: TGTGCCTGGTCTCTAACAGGGGGCAAAAACATTCAGTACTTC. Translating it yields CAWSLTGGKNIQYF. The full variable domain, its missing parts supplied by reference TRBV30 and TRBJ2-4, is SQTIHQWPATLVQPVGSPLSLECTVEGTSNPNLYWYRQAAGRGLQLLFYSVGIGQISSEVPQNLSASRPQDRQFILSSKKLLLSDSGFYLCAWSLTGGKNIQYFGAGTRLSVL.

The chain has TRBV5-1 and TRBJ2-2; unclear D gene. The CDR3 sequence is 13 residues long. The germline V gene encodes CDR1 SGHRS and CDR2 YFSETQ. V was pared by 4 bases and J by 10 bases, with 14 bases between. CDR3 nucleotide sequence: TGCGCCAGCAGCCCTAACAGTGCGGCGGAGCTGTTTTTT. Amino acid sequence: CASSPNSAAELFF.

Ten or more counts support this clone. V is TRBV20-1 and J is TRBJ1-2; possible D gene TRBD1, 6 bases. Looked up from germline, CDR1 is DFQATT and CDR2 is SNEGSKA (reference sequence). Trimming took 0 bases from V and 6 from J, leaving 20 bases between them. This CDR3 region has 16 residues. CDR3 amino acids: CSARDLGRGIGNGYTF. The DNA of the CDR3 is TGCAGTGCTAGAGACCTAGGGAGGGGGATCGGAAATGGCTACACCTTC.

This clone occurred a few times. This chain connects TRBV7-6 to TRBJ1-6; TRBD1 agrees at 8 bases. With V trimmed by 4 bases and J by 10 bases, 6 bases remained unmatched. Germline V gene lookup returns CDR1 SGHVS and CDR2 FNYEAQ. This CDR3 is 14 amino acids long. The CDR3 DNA is TGTGCCAGCAGCTCCTCGACAGGGGCATCACCCCTCCACTTT. The encoded protein is CASSSSTGASPLHF.

This clone was seen a handful of times. V and J are TRBV6-1 and TRBJ1-2; D remains unclear. V dropped 6 bases and J dropped 6 bases, with 23 bases sitting between them. This CDR3 has 16 residues. CDR1 MNHNS and CDR2 SASEGT come from the germline V gene. DNA for the CDR3: TGTGCCAGCAGAGGACTAGGCGGGGATCAGGACCATGGCTACACCTTC. This codes for CASRGLGGDQDHGYTF.